This is a list of T cell receptor beta chains from one sample in a study of CD8 T cells in ankylosing spondylitis. TCRdb redid the calling of the 5' RACE reads with MiXCR, one entry per CDR3 protein. The table shows roughly 370,000 distinct CDR3 sequences, with around 20% occurring only once. The sample consisted of blood, either unsorted or a sorted T cell fraction (not recorded which). Receptors were obtained from a male donor with ankylosing spondylitis. Both conserved end residues are part of each CDR3. The D gene is left open where the match is weak. A row's size may be missing; if present it is once, few, many or a size class.

>12|-|few|TRBJ2-7|TRBV6-2/TRBV6-3
TGTGCCAGCAGTTACGCCCTTTCCGAGCAGTACTTC
CASSYALSEQYF
>12|TRBD1|few|TRBJ2-4|TRBV29-1
TGCAGCGTTCACCAGGGGGCTAACATTCAGTACTTC
CSVHQGANIQYF
>14|-|few|TRBJ2-1|TRBV15
TGTGCCACCAGCAGAGGTGATAGTCTCGATGAGCAGTTCTTC
CATSRGDSLDEQFF
>13|TRBD1|few|TRBJ2-7|TRBV10-2
TGCGCCAGCAGCGGGACAGGGGGCAACGAGCAGTACTTC
CASSGTGGNEQYF
>14|TRBD1|few|TRBJ1-5|TRBV28
TGTGCCAGCAGCTTCGACAGGGGGTATCAGCCCCAGCATTTT
CASSFDRGYQPQHF
>15|-|few|TRBJ2-1|TRBV12-3/TRBV12-4
TGTGCCAGCAGTCCATCGACCGGACTATTCAATGAGCAGTTCTTC
CASSPSTGLFNEQFF
>18|TRBD2|-|TRBJ2-2|TRBV10-1
TGCGCCAGCAGTCCGGTACTAGCGGGAGGTGGGAACACCGGGGAGCTGTTTTTT
CASSPVLAGGGNTGELFF
>13|-|few|TRBJ2-5|TRBV7-9
TGTGCCAGCAGGAGCGGTTCAGGGGAGACCCAGTACTTC
CASRSGSGETQYF
>16|-|-|TRBJ2-2|TRBV7-3
TGTGCCAGCAGCTCTACTAGCAGCCCGAACACCGGGGAGCTGTTTTTT
CASSSTSSPNTGELFF
>14|-|-|TRBJ2-7|TRBV11-1
TGTGCCAGCAGCTTAACAGGGTCAATCTACGAGCAGTACTTC
CASSLTGSIYEQYF
>13|-|-|TRBJ2-3|TRBV29-1
TGCAGCGTTGAGGGGTCTGCGGGAGATACGCAGTATTTT
CSVEGSAGDTQYF
>14|-|-|TRBJ1-2|TRBV7-8
TGTGCCAGCAGCCCTAGCGGAGGGTACGATGGCTACACCTTC
CASSPSGGYDGYTF
>12|TRBD1|-|TRBJ1-1|TRBV10-3
TGTGCCATCAGACGGGGACAGGGAGAAGCTTTCTTT
CAIRRGQGEAFF
>15|-|few|TRBJ1-4|TRBV7-2
TGTGCCAGCAGCCCTTACCGTTCGGCTAATGAAAAACTGTTTTTT
CASSPYRSANEKLFF
>16|TRBD2|few|TRBJ2-2|TRBV6-2/TRBV6-3
TGTGCCAGCAGTTACGTACTAGCGGAAAACACCGGGGAGCTGTTTTTT
CASSYVLAENTGELFF
>15|-|few|TRBJ2-2|TRBV15
TGTGCCACCAGCAGGGCACGGGACACGAAGGGGGAGCTGTTTTTT
CATSRARDTKGELFF
>16|-|once|TRBJ2-5|TRBV6-5
TGTGCCAGCAGTTACTCAACGGGGTCTATGCGGGAGACCCAGTACTTC
CASSYSTGSMRETQYF
>15|TRBD1|-|TRBJ1-5|TRBV12-3/TRBV12-4
TGTGCCAGCAGCCGCGGGACAGGGTTAGGTCAGCCCCAGCATTTT
CASSRGTGLGQPQHF